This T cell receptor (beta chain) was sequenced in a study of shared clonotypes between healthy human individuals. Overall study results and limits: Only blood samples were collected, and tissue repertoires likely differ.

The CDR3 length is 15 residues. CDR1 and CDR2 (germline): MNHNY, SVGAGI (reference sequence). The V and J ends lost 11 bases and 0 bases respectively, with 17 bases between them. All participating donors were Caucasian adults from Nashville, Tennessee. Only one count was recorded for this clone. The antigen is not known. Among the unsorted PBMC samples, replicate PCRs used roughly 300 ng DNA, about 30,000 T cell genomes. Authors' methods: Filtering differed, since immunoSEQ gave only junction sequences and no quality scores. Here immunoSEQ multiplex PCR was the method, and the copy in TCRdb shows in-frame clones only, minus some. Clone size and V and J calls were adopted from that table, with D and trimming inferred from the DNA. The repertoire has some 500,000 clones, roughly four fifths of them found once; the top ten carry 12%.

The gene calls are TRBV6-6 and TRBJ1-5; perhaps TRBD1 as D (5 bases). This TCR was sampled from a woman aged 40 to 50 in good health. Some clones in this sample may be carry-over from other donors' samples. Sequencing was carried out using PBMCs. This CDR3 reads CAGKRDLNSNQPQHF. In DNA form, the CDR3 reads TGTGCCGGCAAAAGGGACCTCAATAGCAATCAGCCCCAGCATTTT.